These 4 T cell receptor beta chains share one sample of origin, sequenced in a study of somatic mutations in cytotoxic T cells in rheumatoid arthritis. The assay was immunoSEQ multiplex PCR, and TCRdb's table has in-frame clones only and misses some. Of more than 15,000 clones listed, approximately 80% are singletons. The sequenced material came from CD8+ T cells sorted from blood. The receptor source for this set is an adult with rheumatoid arthritis.

This sequence joins TRBV28 and TRBJ2-7; 9 bases align to TRBD1. Losses at the gene ends were 6 bases for V and 4 bases for J; bases not matched to a gene: 10. Germline V gene lookup returns CDR1 MDHEN and CDR2 SYDVKM. The CDR3 sequence is 15 residues long. The CDR3 region is CASRIRTGALYEQYF. In nucleotides, the CDR3 is TGTGCCAGCAGAATCCGGACAGGGGCGTTATACGAGCAGTACTTC. The entire variable domain, with the rest obtained from reference TRBV28 and TRBJ2-7, is as follows: DVKVTQSSRYLVKRTGEKVFLECVQDMDHENMFWYRQDPGLGLRLIYFSYDVKMKEKGDIPEGYSVSREKKERFSLILESASTNQTSMYLCASRIRTGALYEQYFGPGTRLTVT.

This chain links TRBV4-1 with TRBJ2-1; a possible D gene is TRBD1 (7 bases). Germline values: CDR1 MGHRA, CDR2 YSYEKL. The CDR3 consists of 15 residues. Trimming stripped 3 bases from V and 8 bases from J, with 17 bases between. The CDR3 DNA reads TGCGCCAGCAGCCAGGTATCAGGGGGGCTCGATGAGCAGTTCTTC. Translating gives CASSQVSGGLDEQFF.

The gene calls are TRBV4-1 and TRBJ1-2; TRBD1 might be the D (5 bases). Germline V gene sequence: CDR1 MGHRA, CDR2 YSYEKL. This CDR3 comprises 14 residues. V lost 0 bases and J 4 bases, leaving 9 bases between the germline ends. Here the CDR3 DNA reads TGCGCCAGCAGCCAAGAGAGCAGGGCCTATGGCTACACCTTC. Protein product: CASSQESRAYGYTF.

This chain joins TRBV5-6 and TRBJ2-5; 10 nucleotides agree with TRBD1. The V and J ends lost 3 bases and 3 bases, in that order; junction bases with no gene match: 8. The CDR3 sequence is 16 residues long. Looked up from germline, CDR1 is SGHDT and CDR2 is YYEEEE. The CDR3 loop is CASSYQTGGREETQYF. CDR3 nucleotide sequence: TGTGCCAGCAGCTACCAGACAGGGGGCAGAGAAGAGACCCAGTACTTC.